This TCR beta chain came from a study of T cells in narcolepsy. Germline CDR1 reads SGHDN; CDR2 reads FVKESK. The CDR3 is 17 amino acids. V dropped 2 bases and J dropped 7; count of bases not matched to a gene: 15. As for this clone: Antigen specificity is unknown.

Method: immunoSEQ multiplex PCR; TCRdb's copy keeps in-frame clones and lacks some. Here the sample spans about 24,000 clones, approximately 85% being singletons. Overall study results and limits: Autoreactive clone sequences were missing from some blood memory CD4+ repertoires. Autoreactive HCRT-specific and TRIB2-specific clonotypes were marked in same-patient CSF-versus-blood CD4+ comparisons. Reportedly, autoreactive clonotypes were serially detected in patients' blood but not controls'.

The sample consisted of memory (CD45RA-) CD4+ T cells from blood. This sequence joins TRBV14 and TRBJ2-7; 9 bases agree with TRBD2. The receptor was derived from a human donor in good health. The CDR3 loop reads CASSQRGGRGLRAEQYF. As DNA, the CDR3 is TGTGCCAGCAGCCAACGGGGCGGGAGGGGTTTACGAGCGGAGCAGTACTTC.